These T cell receptor beta chains were read from a single sample in a study of neurological immune-mediated disorders. MiXCR was run by TCRdb on the 5' RACE reads, yielding one entry per CDR3 protein. The table shows 71,000 or so distinct CDR3 sequences, with approximately 5% occurring only once. Sequencing was carried out using PBMCs. The source of these receptors is a young woman with multiple sclerosis. CDR3s include the opening cysteine and the closing phenylalanine or tryptophan. The D gene is left open where the match is weak. Where a row states a size, it is once, few, many or the class of an expanded clone; other rows omit it.

>-|many|TRBJ1-1|TRBV12-3/TRBV12-4
CASNQGETEAFF
TGTGCCAGCAATCAAGGGGAGACTGAAGCTTTCTTT
>-|few|TRBJ1-2|TRBV28
CASSLTRGGHNYGYTF
TGTGCCAGCAGTCTCACTCGGGGGGGGCACAACTATGGCTACACCTTC
>-|few|TRBJ2-2|TRBV11-2
CASSLKWRGGTGELFF
TGTGCCAGCAGCTTAAAGTGGCGGGGCGGTACCGGGGAGCTGTTTTTT
>TRBD1|many|TRBJ1-5|TRBV6-1
CASSERQGSNQPQHF
TGTGCCAGCAGTGAAAGACAGGGTAGCAATCAGCCCCAGCATTTT
>-|-|TRBJ2-3|TRBV20-1
CSVPGQSTDTQYF
TGCAGTGTCCCCGGACAGAGCACAGATACGCAGTATTTT
>TRBD2|many|TRBJ2-1|TRBV6-6
CASSYSSGRATNEQFF
TGTGCCAGCAGTTACTCGAGTGGGAGGGCCACCAATGAGCAGTTCTTC
>TRBD2|many|TRBJ2-5|TRBV20-1
CSARASGGSGETQYF
TGCAGTGCTAGAGCAAGCGGGGGCTCCGGAGAGACCCAGTACTTC
>-|many|TRBJ2-1|TRBV5-1
CASSLDGARYDEQFF
TGCGCCAGCAGCTTGGACGGGGCACGGTATGATGAGCAGTTCTTC
>-|many|TRBJ2-4|TRBV6-5
CASRRMGWNIQYF
TGTGCCAGCAGAAGGATGGGGTGGAACATTCAGTACTTC
>-|few|TRBJ2-4|TRBV20-1
CSASFLAKNIQYF
TGCAGTGCTAGTTTCCTAGCCAAAAACATTCAGTACTTC
>-|many|TRBJ2-1|TRBV7-2
CASSLGLAEQFF
TGTGCCAGCAGCTTGGGGCTAGCTGAGCAGTTCTTC
>-|few|TRBJ2-1|TRBV27
CASSEGVNEQFF
TGTGCCAGCAGTGAGGGGGTTAATGAGCAGTTCTTC
>-|many|TRBJ2-1|TRBV5-1
CASSLDPFQGGNEQFF
TGCGCCAGCAGCTTGGATCCGTTTCAAGGAGGCAATGAGCAGTTCTTC
>TRBD2|-|TRBJ2-7|TRBV20-1
CSVIPPSGRAGDEQYF
TGCAGTGTCATCCCCCCCAGCGGGAGGGCCGGCGACGAGCAGTACTTC
>-|few|TRBJ1-2|TRBV2
CATGTSNYGYTF
TGTGCCACCGGGACATCCAACTATGGCTACACCTTC
>TRBD2|-|TRBJ2-7|TRBV20-1
CSASWRLAGLVSNEQYF
TGCAGTGCTAGTTGGAGGCTAGCGGGACTAGTCTCCAACGAGCAGTACTTC
>-|many|TRBJ2-3|TRBV6-5
CASSSPHVGMTQYF
TGTGCCAGCAGTTCCCCCCATGTTGGGATGACGCAGTATTTT